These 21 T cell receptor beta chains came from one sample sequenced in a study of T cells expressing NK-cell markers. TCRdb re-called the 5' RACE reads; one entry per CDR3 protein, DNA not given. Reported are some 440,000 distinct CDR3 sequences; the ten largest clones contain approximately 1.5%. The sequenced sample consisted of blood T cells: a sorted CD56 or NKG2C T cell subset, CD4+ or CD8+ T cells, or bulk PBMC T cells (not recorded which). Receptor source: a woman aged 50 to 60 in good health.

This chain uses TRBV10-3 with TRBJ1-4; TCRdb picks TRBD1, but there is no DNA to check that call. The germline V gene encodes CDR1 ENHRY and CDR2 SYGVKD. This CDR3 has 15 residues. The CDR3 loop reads CAISGTGTANEKLFF.

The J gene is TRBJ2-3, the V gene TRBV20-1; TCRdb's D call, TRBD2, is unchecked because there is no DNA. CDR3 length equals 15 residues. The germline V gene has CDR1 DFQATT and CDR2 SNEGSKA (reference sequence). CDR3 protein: CSTLAGGSSADTQYF.

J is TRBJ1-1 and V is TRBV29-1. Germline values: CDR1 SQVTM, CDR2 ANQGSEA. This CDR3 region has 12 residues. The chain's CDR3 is CSFGDDGPEAFF.

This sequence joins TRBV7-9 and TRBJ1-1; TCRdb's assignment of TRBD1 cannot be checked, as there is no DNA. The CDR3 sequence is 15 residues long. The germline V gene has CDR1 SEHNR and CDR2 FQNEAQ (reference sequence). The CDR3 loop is CASSLLQGIWAEAFF.

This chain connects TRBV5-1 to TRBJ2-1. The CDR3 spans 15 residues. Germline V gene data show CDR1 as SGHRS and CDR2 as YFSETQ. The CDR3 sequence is CASSLGATLYNEQFF.

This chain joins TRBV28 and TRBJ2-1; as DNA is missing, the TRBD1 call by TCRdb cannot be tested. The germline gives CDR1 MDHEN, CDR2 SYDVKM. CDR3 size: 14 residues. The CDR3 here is CASPLGQGWDEQFF.

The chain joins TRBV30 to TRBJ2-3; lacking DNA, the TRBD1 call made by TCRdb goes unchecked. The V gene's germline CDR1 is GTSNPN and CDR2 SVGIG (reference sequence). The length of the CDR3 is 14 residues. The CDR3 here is CAWSLQGIGDTQYF.

This chain's CDR3 is CASSLSGASGKYEQYF. This rearrangement joins TRBV7-3 to TRBJ2-7; TCRdb gives TRBD2 as the D gene, but with no DNA this cannot be confirmed. CDR1 is SGHTA, CDR2 FQGTGA, per germline. CDR3 length equals 16 residues.

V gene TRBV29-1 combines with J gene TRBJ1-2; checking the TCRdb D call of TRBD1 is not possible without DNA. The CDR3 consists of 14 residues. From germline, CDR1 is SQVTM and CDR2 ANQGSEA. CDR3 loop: CSVERPDSNYGYTF.

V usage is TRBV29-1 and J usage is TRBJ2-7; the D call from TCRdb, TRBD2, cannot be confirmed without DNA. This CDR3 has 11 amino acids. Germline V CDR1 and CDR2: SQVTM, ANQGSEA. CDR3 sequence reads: CSVRGLAGLYF.

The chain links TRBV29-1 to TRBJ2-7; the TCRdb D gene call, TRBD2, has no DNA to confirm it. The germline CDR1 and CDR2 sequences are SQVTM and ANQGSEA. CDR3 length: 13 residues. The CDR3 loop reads CSVLTSGAYEQYF.

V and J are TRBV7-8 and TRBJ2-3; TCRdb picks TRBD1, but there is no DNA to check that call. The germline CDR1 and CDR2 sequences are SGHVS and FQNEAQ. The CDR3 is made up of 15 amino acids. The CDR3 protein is CASSGRGYSTDTQYF. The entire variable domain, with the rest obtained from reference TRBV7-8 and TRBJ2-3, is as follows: GAGVSQSPRYKVAKRGQDVALRCDPISGHVSLFWYQQALGQGPEFLTYFQNEAQLDKSGLPSDRFFAERPEGSVSTLKIQRTQQEDSAVYLCASSGRGYSTDTQYFGPGTRLTVL.

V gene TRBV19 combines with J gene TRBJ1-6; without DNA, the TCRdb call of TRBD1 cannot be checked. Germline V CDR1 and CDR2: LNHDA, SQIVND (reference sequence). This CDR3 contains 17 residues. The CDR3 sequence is CASSSPGRLSGDSPLHF.

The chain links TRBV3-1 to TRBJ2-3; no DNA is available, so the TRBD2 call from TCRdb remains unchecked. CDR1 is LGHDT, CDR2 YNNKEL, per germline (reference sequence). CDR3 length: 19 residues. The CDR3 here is CASSQDGTTSGSKTDTQYF.

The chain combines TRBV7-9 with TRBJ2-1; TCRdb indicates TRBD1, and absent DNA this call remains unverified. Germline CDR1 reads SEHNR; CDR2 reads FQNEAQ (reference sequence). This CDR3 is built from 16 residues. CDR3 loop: CASSSLKGTDFNFEFF.

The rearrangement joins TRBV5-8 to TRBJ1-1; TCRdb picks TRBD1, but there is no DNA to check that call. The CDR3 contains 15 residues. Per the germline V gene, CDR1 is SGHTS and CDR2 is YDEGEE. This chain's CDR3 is CASSLTGTSNTEAFF.

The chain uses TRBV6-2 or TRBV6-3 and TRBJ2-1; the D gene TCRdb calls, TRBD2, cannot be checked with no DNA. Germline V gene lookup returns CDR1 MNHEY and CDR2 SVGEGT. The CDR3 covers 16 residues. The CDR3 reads CASSQRWASGRGEQFF.

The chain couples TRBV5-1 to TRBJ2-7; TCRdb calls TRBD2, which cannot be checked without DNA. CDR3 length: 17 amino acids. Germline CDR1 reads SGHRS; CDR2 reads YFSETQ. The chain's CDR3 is CASSLAAISGGSYEQYF.

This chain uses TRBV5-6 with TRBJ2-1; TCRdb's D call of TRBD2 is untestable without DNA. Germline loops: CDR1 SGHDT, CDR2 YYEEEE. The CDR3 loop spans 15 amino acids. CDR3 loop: CASSFRSSGTSREFF.

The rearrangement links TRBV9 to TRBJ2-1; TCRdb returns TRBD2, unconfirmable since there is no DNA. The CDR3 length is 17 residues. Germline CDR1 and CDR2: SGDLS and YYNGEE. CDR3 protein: CASSPYTGTSGSDEQFF.

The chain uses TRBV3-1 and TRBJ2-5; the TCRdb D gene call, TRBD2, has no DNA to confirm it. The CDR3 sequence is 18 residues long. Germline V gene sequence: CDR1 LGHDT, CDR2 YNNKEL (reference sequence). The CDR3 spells CASSQGRTSGRAGETQYF.